This TCR beta chain was identified during a study of T cells after yellow fever vaccination. Points from the study as a whole: At under 97% for CD4 and about 88% for CD8, most primary-vaccination clones showed up again after the booster. Abundant contaminating clonotypes from the bulk population could appear in FACS-sorted repertoires.

Each CDR3 protein gets one entry after TCRdb re-called the 5' RACE reads with MiXCR. Found here are 610,000 or so distinct CDR3 sequences, 12% of them singletons; the top ten hold 14% to 15%. This clonotype appeared a few times. Its specificity is unknown. This CDR3 has 11 residues. V was shortened by 4 bases and J by 7 bases, with 11 bases between the two germline ends. Germline CDR1 reads SQVTM; CDR2 reads ANQGSEA. This TCR was sampled from a man aged 30 to 39 who received the YFV17D yellow fever vaccine. The rearrangement links TRBV29-1 to TRBJ2-7; D perhaps matches TRBD2 (5 bases). The sequencing here drew on PBMCs, taken on the day of the yellow fever booster vaccination. CDR3 DNA sequence: TGCAGCGTTGGCGGGCTCCGGGAGCAGTACTTC. Its translation: CSVGGLREQYF.